The 28 T cell receptor beta chains in this list originate from one sample, sequenced in a study of beta chain features in type 1 diabetes. Every isolated RNA sample was fully reverse transcribed, so sequencing captured expressed TCRB transcripts. The assay was immunoSEQ multiplex PCR, and TCRdb's table has in-frame clones only and misses some. The sample holds nearly 350,000 clones, roughly 8% seen once. Sequenced material: central memory CD4+ T cells from blood. These receptors all stem from a woman aged 18-35 years in good health.

A few counts support this clone. The chain carries TRBV25-1 and TRBJ2-1; 14 bases match TRBD2. The germline V gene has CDR1 MGHDK and CDR2 SYGVNS. The V gene end was trimmed by 9 bases and the J gene end by 3 bases; junction bases not matched to a gene: 13. The CDR3 consists of 18 residues. The CDR3 spells CASTHGTSGSNVYNEQFF. The CDR3 DNA reads as TGTGCCAGTACGCACGGGACTAGCGGGAGTAACGTCTACAATGAGCAGTTCTTC.

This clone was detected only a few times. The V gene is TRBV10-2, the J gene TRBJ2-2; TRBD1 matches 7 bases. The ends lost 2 bases at V and 7 bases at J; junction bases unmatched: 7. CDR1 is WSHSY, CDR2 SAAADI, per germline. The CDR3 has 15 amino acids. The CDR3 nucleotides are TGCGCCAGCAGTGAGACACAGGGGTACGACGGGGAGCTGTTTTTT. Protein: CASSETQGYDGELFF.

The chain couples TRBV11-3 to TRBJ2-3, with D perhaps matching TRBD1 (6 bases). Germline lookup yields CDR1 SGHNT and CDR2 YENEEA. The CDR3 totals 14 residues. V was pared by 5 bases and J by 4 bases, with 13 bases between. Here the CDR3 DNA reads TGTGCCAGCAGCCGAAACAGGGTTTCAGATACGCAGTATTTT. Residues: CASSRNRVSDTQYF.

Turning to this clone: The sample holds other DNA sequences that translate to the same CDR3. The chain links TRBV7-9 to TRBJ2-7; 9 bases are shared with TRBD2. Germline V gene lookup returns CDR1 SEHNR and CDR2 FQNEAQ (reference sequence). The V segment lost 3 bases and the J segment 4 bases; nucleotides outside the gene matches: 1. CDR3 length: 13 amino acids. Here the CDR3 DNA reads TGTGCCAGCAGCTTTCTAGCGGGATACGAGCAGTACTTC. It yields the protein CASSFLAGYEQYF.

This clone was detected only a few times. The junction differs from germline at one of its ends, possibly a read error. The J gene is TRBJ2-4, the V gene TRBV6-1; TRBD2 matches at 10 bases. CDR1 is MNHNS, CDR2 SASEGT, per germline. The CDR3 length is 18 residues. In DNA, the CDR3 is TGTGCCATCAGTGAGGGACTAGCGTCGCGATTAGCCAAAAACATTCAGTACTTC. It codes for CAISEGLASRLAKNIQYF.

This sequence joins TRBV7-9 and TRBJ1-3, with a weak D call TRBD1 (6 bases). The CDR3 extends over 15 amino acids. V was clipped by 2 bases and J by 2 bases, with 10 bases between them. Germline V gene lookup returns CDR1 SEHNR and CDR2 FQNEAQ (reference sequence). CDR3 DNA sequence: TGTGCCAGCAGCTTAAGGCAGGGGACTGGAAACACCATATATTTT. It encodes CASSLRQGTGNTIYF.

Ten or more counts support this clone. V usage is TRBV28 and J usage is TRBJ2-1; D may be TRBD2 (6 bases). Germline-derived CDR1 and CDR2 are MDHEN and SYDVKM. V was pared by 1 base and J by 5 bases, with 12 bases between. This CDR3 has 15 amino acids. In nucleotides, the CDR3 is TGTGCCAGCAGTTTATTTGGTAGCGGCAACAATGAGCAGTTCTTC. This translates into CASSLFGSGNNEQFF.

This clone has just a few counts. The V call is TRBV18, the J call TRBJ1-2; a weak D match, TRBD1 (5 bases). The V gene lost 6 bases and the J gene lost 2 bases, with 13 bases spanning the gap. CDR3 length: 14 residues. CDR1 is KGHSH and CDR2 is LQKENI in the germline V gene. This CDR3 is CASSTARDNYGYTF. The CDR3, as DNA: TGTGCCAGCTCTACTGCCAGGGACAACTATGGCTACACCTTC.

This clone was seen more than once but under ten times. A junction boundary mismatches the germline segment, possibly from a read error. This chain connects TRBV10-3 to TRBJ2-3; TRBD1 is a possible D gene (5 bases). The CDR3 has 15 residues. Germline CDR1 reads ENHRY; CDR2 reads SYGVKD. CDR3 sequence reads: CASSYSTARTDTQYF. CDR3 sequence (DNA): TGTGCCAGCAGTTACTCGACAGCACGCACAGATACGCAGTATTTT.

This clone has a count of ten or more. The rearrangement links TRBV18 to TRBJ1-2; tentative D call: TRBD1 (5 bases). This CDR3 is built from 12 residues. V lost 6 bases to trimming and J lost 5 bases, with 10 bases between them. Germline lookup yields CDR1 KGHSH and CDR2 LQKENI. The chain's CDR3 is CASSPTVYGYTF. In nucleotides, the CDR3 is TGTGCCAGCTCGCCGACAGTATATGGCTACACCTTC.

This clone came up many times. The V and J genes are TRBV28 and TRBJ2-3; 14 bases are shared with TRBD2. Germline V gives CDR1 MDHEN, CDR2 SYDVKM. The length of the CDR3 is 16 residues. V dropped 2 bases and J dropped 6; count of bases not matched to a gene: 4. The CDR3 nucleotides are TGTGCCAGCAGTTTAGGACTAGCGGGAGGCATGGATACGCAGTATTTT. It translates to CASSLGLAGGMDTQYF.

The chain has TRBV6-5 and TRBJ1-1, with D possibly TRBD1 on 6 matching bases. Germline assignment: CDR1 MNHEY and CDR2 SVGAGI. The CDR3 spans 11 residues. Between the trimmed V and J ends, which lost 6 bases and 7 bases, there was a span of 9 bases. CDR3 nucleotide sequence: TGTGCCAGCAGCTCGGACAGTGAAGCTTTCTTT. It is translated as CASSSDSEAFF.

This clone was seen a few times. The chain couples TRBV7-2 to TRBJ2-2; maybe TRBD2 (5 bases). Germline V gives CDR1 SGHTA, CDR2 FQGNSA. The CDR3 has 15 amino acids. The ends were cut back, 6 bases at V and 4 bases at J, with 15 bases in the middle. CDR3 sequence (DNA): TGTGCCAGCAGACCGCAAGCGGAACTCACCGGGGAGCTGTTTTTT. This sequence encodes CASRPQAELTGELFF.

This clone was observed many times. The rearrangement uses TRBV6-4 and TRBJ2-7; D is ambiguous. CDR3 length equals 12 residues. Germline-derived CDR1 and CDR2 are MRHNA and SNTAGT. V was clipped by 2 bases and J by 4 bases, with 6 bases between them. In DNA, the CDR3 is TGTGCCAGCAGTGACCCCCGATACGAGCAGTACTTC. Protein product: CASSDPRYEQYF.

This chain links TRBV7-9 with TRBJ2-5; either TRBD1 or TRBD2 may supply D (5 bases each). From germline, CDR1 is SEHNR and CDR2 FQNEAQ (reference sequence). Deletions cut 1 base from V and 7 bases from J, with 13 bases between. The CDR3 length is 14 residues. This CDR3 is CASSLGGRGPTQYF. CDR3 bases: TGTGCCAGCAGCTTAGGGGGAAGGGGACCGACCCAGTACTTC.

This clone appeared a few times. V gene TRBV29-1 combines with J gene TRBJ1-2; the D is unclear. Trimming shortened V by 3 bases and J by 8 bases, and 7 bases separated the two germline ends. Looked up from germline, CDR1 is SQVTM and CDR2 is ANQGSEA. The CDR3 is 10 amino acids. The CDR3 here is CSVDRPGYTF. The CDR3 region has the DNA TGCAGCGTTGACAGGCCGGGCTACACCTTC.

This clone was picked up one time. CDR3 in amino acids: CATSRPFAGGPGTQYF. The CDR3 DNA reads as TGTGCCACCAGCAGGCCCTTTGCGGGAGGGCCTGGTACGCAGTATTTT. V and J are TRBV15 and TRBJ2-3; 9 bases are shared with TRBD2. Germline V gene sequence: CDR1 LNHNV, CDR2 YYDKDF (reference sequence). The CDR3 has 16 amino acids. V lost 3 bases and J lost 8; bases outside the gene matches: 12.

The V gene is TRBV18, the J gene TRBJ2-1; 10 nucleotides align to TRBD2. V shed 2 bases and J 2 bases; nucleotides not matched to a gene: 9. The CDR3 length is 18 residues. Germline V gene sequence: CDR1 KGHSH, CDR2 LQKENI. The CDR3 DNA reads TGTGCCAGCTCACCAAGACCTCTAGCGGGAGATACCTACAATGAGCAGTTCTTC. This encodes CASSPRPLAGDTYNEQFF.

This clone was detected only a few times. The rearrangement links TRBV7-2 to TRBJ2-7; 11 bases agree with TRBD2. The CDR3 has 16 residues. Germline V CDR1 and CDR2: SGHTA, FQGNSA. V lost 7 bases, J lost 1 base, and 9 bases stayed unmatched. The DNA for the CDR3 is TGTGCCAGCAACCGTTATGGGACTAGCGGATCCTACGAGCAGTACTTC. Translating it yields CASNRYGTSGSYEQYF. Full variable domain (missing parts from reference TRBV7-2 and TRBJ2-7): GAGVSQSPSNKVTEKGKDVELRCDPISGHTALYWYRQSLGQGLEFLIYFQGNSAPDKSGLPSDRFSAERTGGSVSTLTIQRTQQEDSAVYLCASNRYGTSGSYEQYFGPGTRLTVT.

V usage is TRBV6-1 and J usage is TRBJ1-2; no definite D call. The CDR3 length is 12 residues. CDR1 and CDR2 from the germline V gene are MNHNS and SASEGT. The V and J ends lost 4 bases and 9 bases respectively, with 12 bases between them. In nucleotides, the CDR3 is TGTGCCAGCAGTGCTGAAGGGAGAAGCTACACCTTC. Translated, it gives CASSAEGRSYTF.

This clone was observed a few times. The junction and the germline gene differ at one end; a read error may be behind it. J is TRBJ2-5 and V is TRBV2, with a weak D call TRBD2 (6 bases). The V gene's germline CDR1 is SNHLY and CDR2 FYNNEI. The CDR3 is 13 residues long. CDR3 DNA sequence: TGTGCCAGCAGCTTGGACTACCAGGAGACCCAGTACTTC. Translation: CASSLDYQETQYF.

This clone was counted a few times. The chain joins TRBV18 to TRBJ2-2, with 10 bases lining up with TRBD2. The CDR3 loop spans 16 amino acids. Germline assignment: CDR1 KGHSH and CDR2 LQKENI. V gave up 0 bases and J gave up 6 bases; unmatched junction bases: 4. The CDR3 sequence: CASSPPASGSSGELFF. The CDR3 region has the DNA TGTGCCAGCTCACCACCGGCTAGCGGGAGTTCCGGGGAGCTGTTTTTT.

This clone was observed a handful of times. The chain recombines TRBV10-3 with TRBJ2-2, with D possibly being TRBD2 (5 bases). The CDR3 covers 17 residues. Trimming took off 3 bases at V and 4 bases at J, with 18 bases between the two ends. Germline values: CDR1 ENHRY, CDR2 SYGVKD. CDR3 region: CAISDWLGGSGTGELFF. The CDR3 DNA reads as TGTGCCATCAGTGATTGGCTTGGAGGATCGGGCACCGGGGAGCTGTTTTTT.

This clone was recorded at least ten times. V usage is TRBV23-1 and J usage is TRBJ1-3, with D hard to call. TRBV23-1 is recorded as an ORF, its role being uncertain. The V gene lost 4 bases and the J gene lost 9 bases, with 10 bases spanning the gap. This CDR3 region has 12 residues. CDR3 in amino acids: CASSLVKGTIYF. Here the CDR3 DNA reads TGCGCCAGCAGTCTGGTTAAAGGCACCATATATTTT.

The V call is TRBV10-3, the J call TRBJ2-3, with D tentatively TRBD1 (5 bases). The CDR3 extends over 11 amino acids. Germline CDR1 is ENHRY and CDR2 is SYGVKD. Deletions cut 10 bases from V and 5 bases from J, with 10 bases between. CDR3 DNA: TGTGCCACCGCAGGGTTAGATACGCAGTATTTT. It translates to CATAGLDTQYF.

Many counts were recorded for this clone. The same CDR3 is also encoded by other DNA sequences in this sample. This rearrangement joins TRBV28 to TRBJ1-2, with TRBD1 matching over 7 bases. With 2 bases clipped from V and 4 bases from J, the junction kept 7 bases outside the gene matches. Germline CDR1 is MDHEN and CDR2 is SYDVKM. The CDR3 consists of 15 residues. CDR3 nucleotides: TGTGCCAGCAGTTTACCGACAGGGACCTTCTATGGCTACACCTTC. This codes for CASSLPTGTFYGYTF.

This chain uses TRBV6-6 with TRBJ2-5; no clear D. Germline lookup yields CDR1 MNHNY and CDR2 SVGAGI (reference sequence). The CDR3 extends over 11 amino acids. Trimming removed 8 bases at V and 3 bases at J, with 7 bases between. CDR3 DNA sequence: TGTGCCAGCCAGGCAGAAGAGACCCAGTACTTC. It encodes CASQAEETQYF.

This clone has ten or more counts. The CDR3 region is CASSVDWTTQYF. DNA for the CDR3: TGTGCCAGCAGCGTAGATTGGACTACCCAGTATTTT. V gene TRBV9 combines with J gene TRBJ2-3; a weak D match, TRBD2 (6 bases). Germline assignment: CDR1 SGDLS and CDR2 YYNGEE. With 0 bases removed from V and 12 bases from J, the gap between germline ends came to 11 bases. CDR3 length: 12 residues.